This entry lists 20 T cell receptor beta chains sequenced from one sample in a study of human T cells and chemical hapten exposure. Indicated time point: patch test 2, 6 weeks after DPC sensitization. The sample's treatment: therapeutic diphenylcyclopropenone sensitization with weekly scalp DPC. Each CDR3 protein is one row after TCRdb ran MiXCR on the RACE reads. The sample includes 350,000 to 400,000 distinct CDR3 sequences, just under 6.5% of them seen just once. The input for sequencing was whole blood, taken in connection with sensitization to the hapten diphenylcyclopropenone (DPC). The receptors derive from a woman aged 18-29 years with alopecia areata. Some clones in this sample may be carry-over from other donors' samples.

Ten or more counts support this clonotype. The chain is built from TRBV5-6 and TRBJ1-1, with a tentative D call TRBD1 (6 bases). The CDR3 runs 14 residues. V lost 9 bases, J lost 3 bases, and 18 bases lay in between. Germline CDR1 and CDR2: SGHDT and YYEEEE. The DNA for the CDR3 is TGTGCCACCCAAGGGGGGACACCATACACTGAAGCTTTCTTT. Its translation: CATQGGTPYTEAFF. Based on the CDR3 plus reference TRBV5-6 and TRBJ1-1, the full variable domain is DAGVTQSPTHLIKTRGQQVTLRCSPKSGHDTVSWYQQALGQGPQFIFQYYEEEERQRGNFPDRFSGHQFPNYSSELNVNALLLGDSALYLCATQGGTPYTEAFFGQGTRLTVV.

This clonotype was seen repeatedly, ten times or more. V usage is TRBV6-1 and J usage is TRBJ1-1, with 8 bases fitting TRBD1. Germline lookup yields CDR1 MNHNS and CDR2 SASEGT. This CDR3 spans 14 amino acids. Trimming removed 7 bases from V and 5 bases from J; junction bases left unmatched: 9. The CDR3 bases are TGTGCCAGCATAAACGGACAGGGAAGGACTGAAGCTTTCTTT. Its protein product is CASINGQGRTEAFF.

The rearrangement links TRBV2 to TRBJ2-7; TRBD2 matches at 15 bases. The junction had 5 bases not matched to a gene; V was cut back by 5 bases and J by 12 bases. The CDR3 extends over 13 amino acids. The germline V gene encodes CDR1 SNHLY and CDR2 FYNNEI. The CDR3 loop reads CASSTGLAGGWYF. For the CDR3, the DNA is TGTGCCAGCAGTACGGGACTAGCGGGGGGATGGTACTTC.

This clonotype was seen a few times. This chain links TRBV5-1 with TRBJ2-3; 7 nucleotides agree with TRBD2. From germline, CDR1 is SGHRS and CDR2 YFSETQ. After removal of 4 bases from V and 2 bases from J, the junction contained 10 bases not matched to a gene. The CDR3 length is 16 residues. CDR3 bases: TGCGCCAGCAGCCCTGGCTCTAGCGGAATCACAGATACGCAGTATTTT. The encoded protein is CASSPGSSGITDTQYF.

The rearrangement joins TRBV29-1 to TRBJ2-7, with 8 bases fitting TRBD1. Germline CDR1 and CDR2: SQVTM and ANQGSEA. Losses at the gene ends were 3 bases for V and 3 bases for J; bases not matched to a gene: 7. The length of the CDR3 is 14 residues. The CDR3 sequence: CSVDVGTGNYEQYF. DNA for the CDR3: TGCAGCGTTGACGTAGGGACAGGCAACTACGAGCAGTACTTC.

This clonotype appeared a few times. The V and J genes are TRBV6-2 or TRBV6-3 and TRBJ2-2; the D gene could be TRBD1 or TRBD2 (5 bases each). Trimming shortened V by 5 bases and J by 3 bases, and 13 bases separated the two germline ends. There are 15 residues in the CDR3. CDR1 and CDR2 from the germline V gene are MNHEY and SVGEGT. The CDR3 DNA sequence: TGTGCCAGCAGTCCGGGGACCTTTGACACCGGGGAGCTGTTTTTT. Its protein is CASSPGTFDTGELFF.

This clonotype occurred many times. The chain carries TRBV20-1 and TRBJ1-4; D perhaps matches TRBD1 (5 bases). The CDR3 has 16 residues. V was pared by 3 bases and J by 5 bases, with 19 bases between. Germline CDR1 and CDR2: DFQATT and SNEGSKA (reference sequence). CDR3 bases: TGCAGTGCTAGCCATCCGCGGGGGGGGACGAATGAAAAACTGTTTTTT. It is translated as CSASHPRGGTNEKLFF.

CDR3 nucleotide sequence: TGTGCCACTCGGGCTTATAATTCACCCCTCCACTTT. Its protein is CATRAYNSPLHF. V is TRBV6-5 and J is TRBJ1-6; D not resolved. Trimming pared 10 bases from V and 4 bases from J, leaving 8 bases between. This CDR3 is 12 amino acids long. Germline values: CDR1 MNHEY, CDR2 SVGAGI.

This clonotype was seen only a few times. The chain employs TRBV3-1 and TRBJ2-1; D is ambiguous. Trimming stripped 0 bases from V and 1 base from J, with 10 bases between. Germline-derived CDR1 and CDR2 are LGHDT and YNNKEL (reference sequence). This CDR3 has 16 amino acids. The CDR3 spells CASSQESTYSYNEQFF. CDR3 bases: TGTGCCAGCAGCCAAGAATCGACGTATTCCTACAATGAGCAGTTCTTC.

This clonotype has just a few counts. V and J are TRBV24-1 and TRBJ1-2, with D uncertain. The V end lost 5 bases, the J end lost 3 bases, and 3 bases lay between the germline ends. The germline V gene has CDR1 KGHDR and CDR2 SFDVKD. This CDR3 comprises 11 residues. The CDR3 protein is CATSGDYGYTF. The CDR3, as DNA: TGTGCCACCAGTGGAGACTATGGCTACACCTTC.

This clonotype was found many times. V usage is TRBV7-6 and J usage is TRBJ1-1, with D tentatively TRBD1 (5 bases). CDR3 size: 17 residues. The germline V gene encodes CDR1 SGHVS and CDR2 FNYEAQ. V lost 1 base and J lost 4, with 19 bases in between. The CDR3 DNA follows: TGTGCCAGCAGCTTAGGAGAACAGCAAGATGGGGCCACTGAAGCTTTCTTT. Protein product: CASSLGEQQDGATEAFF.

V is TRBV7-9 and J is TRBJ2-3, with a weak D call TRBD1 (6 bases). The germline gives CDR1 SEHNR, CDR2 FQNEAQ (reference sequence). V dropped 1 base and J dropped 3 bases, with 14 bases sitting between them. This CDR3 is built from 16 residues. As DNA, the CDR3 is TGTGCCAGCAGCTTAGGGAGCCCTCAGGGGACAGATACGCAGTATTTT. Translating gives CASSLGSPQGTDTQYF. The full variable domain, completed using reference TRBV7-9 and TRBJ2-3, is DTGVSQNPRHKITKRGQNVTFRCDPISEHNRLYWYRQTLGQGPEFLTYFQNEAQLEKSRLLSDRFSAERPKGSFSTLEIQRTEQGDSAMYLCASSLGSPQGTDTQYFGPGTRLTVL.

The chain is built from TRBV5-1 and TRBJ2-3; D might be TRBD1 (6 bases). Deletions cut 3 bases from V and 0 bases from J, with 11 bases between. The CDR3 is made up of 15 amino acids. The V gene's germline CDR1 is SGHRS and CDR2 YFSETQ. CDR3: CASSSGQSSTDTQYF. The CDR3 DNA is TGCGCCAGCAGCTCTGGACAGTCGAGCACAGATACGCAGTATTTT.

This clonotype was seen many times. The genes are TRBV20-1 and TRBJ2-7; TRBD1 is a possible D gene (6 bases). The CDR3 runs to 14 residues. CDR1 and CDR2 from the germline V gene are DFQATT and SNEGSKA (reference sequence). V lost 4 bases, J lost 4 bases, and 17 bases lay in between. The CDR3 spells CSATRGTNGYEQYF. The CDR3 nucleotides are TGCAGTGCTACCCGAGGGACAAACGGGTACGAGCAGTACTTC.

The J gene is TRBJ2-3, the V gene TRBV9, with D perhaps TRBD1 or TRBD2 (5 bases each). CDR3 length: 15 amino acids. Trimming took 0 bases from V and 5 from J, leaving 13 bases between them. CDR1 is SGDLS, CDR2 YYNGEE, per germline. The DNA for the CDR3 is TGTGCCAGCAGCGTAGAGGGCAGGGCGGGAGATACGCAGTATTTT. Translation: CASSVEGRAGDTQYF.

The rearrangement links TRBV5-1 to TRBJ2-3; TRBD2 agrees at 7 bases. Looked up from germline, CDR1 is SGHRS and CDR2 is YFSETQ. The CDR3 is 15 amino acids. The junction had 4 bases not matched to a gene; V was cut back by 1 base and J by 2 bases. CDR3 sequence reads: CASSLYGGFTDTQYF. The CDR3 DNA follows: TGCGCCAGCAGCTTGTACGGGGGGTTCACAGATACGCAGTATTTT.

V is TRBV4-3 and J is TRBJ1-3; D is ambiguous. Germline V gene data show CDR1 as LGHNA and CDR2 as YSLEER. The CDR3 extends over 15 amino acids. V shed 1 base and J shed 0 bases, with 7 bases lying between them. The CDR3 DNA follows: TGCGCCAGCAGCCAAGGTCCCGTCTCTGGAAACACCATATATTTT. Translating it yields CASSQGPVSGNTIYF.

The chain couples TRBV27 to TRBJ2-2, with D perhaps TRBD2 (6 bases). The CDR3 is made up of 16 amino acids. V dropped 0 bases and J dropped 1 base, with 9 bases sitting between them. The germline V gene has CDR1 MNHEY and CDR2 SMNVEV (reference sequence). The CDR3, as DNA: TGTGCCAGCAGTTTATCGGCTAGCGTGAACACCGGGGAGCTGTTTTTT. This codes for CASSLSASVNTGELFF.

The chain is built from TRBV20-1 and TRBJ1-5; weak D call: TRBD1 (6 bases). Germline V gives CDR1 DFQATT, CDR2 SNEGSKA (reference sequence). Trimming pared 6 bases from V and 2 bases from J, leaving 11 bases between. This CDR3 is built from 13 residues. CDR3 region: CSAPQGRNQPQHF. The CDR3, as DNA: TGCAGTGCCCCACAGGGCCGCAATCAGCCCCAGCATTTT.

This clonotype was seen repeatedly, ten times or more. The chain has TRBV28 and TRBJ2-7, with 9 bases that match TRBD1. Germline CDR1 reads MDHEN; CDR2 reads SYDVKM. With 3 bases clipped from V and 3 bases from J, the junction kept 6 bases outside the gene matches. The CDR3 runs to 15 residues. The CDR3 here is CASSLLGTGRYEQYF. The CDR3, as DNA: TGTGCCAGCAGTTTGTTGGGGACAGGGCGCTACGAGCAGTACTTC.